The 6 T cell receptor beta chains reported below all come from one sample, sequenced in a study of cytomegalovirus exposure and HLA in healthy donors. The PCR used 60 Vbeta and 13 Jbeta primers. Clones were read by immunoSEQ multiplex PCR, and TCRdb kept only the in-frame ones, dropping some. The data show about 190,000 clones, approximately 70% seen once. The sequenced sample was PBMCs. The source is a woman aged 25-40 years in good health and CMV-seronegative.

V and J are TRBV7-3 and TRBJ2-1; 7 nucleotides align to TRBD1. The germline CDR1 and CDR2 sequences are SGHTA and FQGTGA. The junction had 3 bases not matched to a gene; V was cut back by 2 bases and J by 5 bases. The CDR3 loop spans 14 amino acids. The CDR3 loop is CASSLGQADNEQFF. The DNA for the CDR3 is TGTGCCAGCAGCTTAGGACAGGCCGACAATGAGCAGTTCTTC.

This chain links TRBV4-1 with TRBJ2-7; D is unclear. V was shortened by 4 bases and J by 0 bases, with 10 bases between the two germline ends. This CDR3 has 14 amino acids. CDR1 and CDR2 (germline): MGHRA, YSYEKL. CDR3 loop: CASSLAGSSYEQYF. The CDR3 DNA is TGCGCCAGCAGCCTGGCAGGAAGCTCCTACGAGCAGTACTTC.

The chain joins TRBV6-1 to TRBJ1-2; the D gene is possibly TRBD1 (6 bases). Per germline, CDR1 MNHNS and CDR2 SASEGT. The CDR3 runs to 12 residues. Trimming removed 5 bases from V and 9 bases from J, with 13 bases in between. This CDR3 is CASSSSTGSYTF. CDR3 in DNA: TGTGCCAGCAGTTCGTCGACAGGAAGCTACACCTTC.

This clone has only a few counts. This rearrangement joins TRBV7-8 to TRBJ2-5; 10 bases fit TRBD2. Germline V gene data show CDR1 as SGHVS and CDR2 as FQNEAQ. The junction had 3 bases not matched to a gene; V was cut back by 5 bases and J by 3 bases. This CDR3 has 14 residues. This CDR3 is CASSPSGGKETQYF. CDR3 nucleotide sequence: TGTGCCAGCAGCCCTAGCGGGGGAAAAGAGACCCAGTACTTC. Using reference TRBV7-8 and TRBJ2-5 for the parts outside the CDR3, the full variable domain is GAGVSQSPRYKVAKRGQDVALRCDPISGHVSLFWYQQALGQGPEFLTYFQNEAQLDKSGLPSDRFFAERPEGSVSTLKIQRTQQEDSAVYLCASSPSGGKETQYFGPGTRLLVL.

The CDR3 bases are TGCGCCAGCAGCCAAGACGGCGGGACTTCAGCGGAGACCCAGTACTTC. As protein: CASSQDGGTSAETQYF. This chain joins TRBV4-3 and TRBJ2-5, with D possibly matching TRBD2 (6 bases). Germline CDR1 LGHNA, CDR2 YSLEER. With 0 bases removed from V and 5 bases from J, the gap between germline ends came to 16 bases. The CDR3 sequence is 16 residues long.

The V gene is TRBV6-6, the J gene TRBJ2-5; D not resolved. Trimming removed 0 bases from V and 10 bases from J, with 12 bases in between. Germline-derived CDR1 and CDR2 are MNHNY and SVGAGI (reference sequence). The CDR3 loop spans 13 amino acids. This CDR3 is CASSYSRLLDQYF. For the CDR3, the DNA is TGTGCCAGCAGTTACTCGAGACTCCTCGACCAGTACTTC.